This T cell receptor beta chain comes out of a study of T cell responses to AZD1222 COVID-19 vaccine. Clones were sequenced by immunoSEQ multiplex PCR, and TCRdb holds only the in-frame ones, with some missing. The sample holds 130,000 or so clones, over 75% seen once. The sequence was obtained from an adult who received the MenACWY meningococcal vaccine as a control. This sample comprised peripheral blood, obtained 28 days after the second dose of the MenACWY control vaccine.

The CDR3 protein is CASSLIGQGRELFF. CDR3 nucleotides: TGCGCCAGCAGCTTGATAGGACAGGGGAGGGAGCTGTTTTTT. V is TRBV5-1 and J is TRBJ2-2; 9 positions agree with TRBD1. Germline V CDR1 and CDR2: SGHRS, YFSETQ. Germline trimming cut 1 base from V and 9 bases from J; bases unmatched to any gene: 4. The CDR3 is 14 residues long.